This entry describes one TCR beta chain. Antigen specificity is unknown. Measured with immunoSEQ multiplex PCR; TCRdb has only the in-frame clones, and not every one. The sample includes roughly 86,000 clones, less than 90% of them seen just once. This specimen comes from a study of radiotherapy plus CTLA-4 blockade in lung cancer. Study outcomes and limitations: According to reports, early shifts in blood T cell clones, alongside interferon-beta, forecast response most accurately. Peripheral blood showed expansion of tumor-derived TCR clones after radiotherapy and ipilimumab.

The CDR3 totals 16 residues. V lost 3 bases and J lost 2, with 14 bases in between. Germline-derived CDR1 and CDR2 are MNHNS and SASEGT. The chain links TRBV6-1 to TRBJ1-3; D gene uncertain. This specimen consisted of peripheral blood, obtained from a patient treated with radiotherapy plus ipilimumab. The receptor was isolated from a human donor with non-small cell lung cancer who had stable disease on radiotherapy plus ipilimumab. CDR3 in amino acids: CASSDRTIQPGNTIYF. Written as DNA, the CDR3 is TGTGCCAGCAGTGATAGGACTATCCAACCTGGAAACACCATATATTTT.